These 8 T cell receptor beta chains were sequenced from one sample in a study of blood T cells in healthy people across ages (dated by TCRdb to the mid-2010s). The protocol used for the library was 5' RACE. Instrument used: Illumina HiSeq 2500. A second PCR of about 7 to 12 cycles was performed with a sample-barcoded 5' primer and a J-beta primer mix. The raw public reads went through TCRdb reprocessing: fastp at Q25, MiXCR clone calling, in-frame beta chains kept. Rows are combined by CDR3 protein, so each entry shows the most common genes and DNA. Present in this sample are some 800,000 distinct CDR3 sequences, 20% to 25% of which were seen just once. The ten largest clonotypes hold 3.7% of the sample. These data also featured in a second study, about T cells of mothers and their children.

Sequenced material: blood. All receptors derive from a boy younger than 18 in good health.

This clonotype has only a few counts. The chain uses TRBV7-3 and TRBJ2-5, with TRBD2 matching 7 bases. The DNA end is more similar to TRBJ2-1, so the J call may be wrong. Germline CDR1 and CDR2: SGHTA and FQGTGA. The CDR3 extends over 17 amino acids. CDR3: CASSLRPAGNQNNEQFF. CDR3 bases: TGTGCCAGCAGCTTAAGGCCAGCGGGGAACCAGAACAATGAGCAGTTCTTC.

This clonotype was observed a few times. This chain joins TRBV29-1 and TRBJ1-1; TRBD1 agrees at 8 bases. With 2 bases clipped from V and 3 bases from J, the junction kept 5 bases outside the gene matches. The CDR3 loop spans 14 amino acids. CDR1 SQVTM and CDR2 ANQGSEA come from the germline V gene. Here the CDR3 reads CSVEPQGAYTEAFF. CDR3 nucleotide sequence: TGCAGCGTTGAACCGCAGGGGGCTTACACTGAAGCTTTCTTT.

This sequence joins TRBV29-1 and TRBJ2-3; the match to TRBD2 covers 9 bases. The CDR3 has 14 amino acids. The V segment lost 6 bases and the J segment 2 bases; nucleotides outside the gene matches: 6. Looked up from germline, CDR1 is SQVTM and CDR2 is ANQGSEA. CDR3: CSVDPGLATDTQYF. In DNA form, the CDR3 reads TGCAGCGTCGATCCGGGACTAGCCACAGATACGCAGTATTTT.

The rearrangement uses TRBV7-9 and TRBJ2-1; the D gene could be TRBD1 or TRBD2 (6 bases each). The V and J ends lost 6 bases and 4 bases respectively, with 19 bases between them. Looked up from germline, CDR1 is SEHNR and CDR2 is FQNEAQ (reference sequence). The CDR3 length is 16 residues. The CDR3 spells CASSSIHLGGYNEQFF. The CDR3 region has the DNA TGTGCCAGCAGTTCCATCCATCTAGGGGGGTACAATGAGCAGTTCTTC.

The chain joins TRBV20-1 to TRBJ2-7; 8 bases fit TRBD2. V was clipped by 0 bases and J by 4 bases; unmatched bases: 14. Germline V lookup: CDR1 DFQATT, CDR2 SNEGSKA (reference sequence). The CDR3 length is 17 residues. Here the CDR3 DNA reads TGCAGTGCTAGAGACCCTATGGAGCAGCGGGAGCTGTACGAGCAGTACTTC. Residues: CSARDPMEQRELYEQYF.

The chain is built from TRBV2 and TRBJ2-7; D might be TRBD1 (5 bases). Deletions cut 5 bases from V and 2 bases from J, with 13 bases between. Per germline, CDR1 SNHLY and CDR2 FYNNEI. The CDR3 extends over 14 amino acids. The CDR3 here is CASSQAPTAYEQYF. The CDR3 DNA reads TGTGCCAGCAGTCAGGCTCCGACAGCCTACGAGCAGTACTTC.

This rearrangement joins TRBV20-1 to TRBJ2-4, with 11 bases that match TRBD1. Trimming took 5 bases from V and 0 from J; bases not matched to a gene: 12. The CDR3 has 18 residues. Germline lookup yields CDR1 DFQATT and CDR2 SNEGSKA (reference sequence). The CDR3 here is CSAGNYRDRGEAKNIQYF. DNA for the CDR3: TGCAGTGCTGGAAACTACCGGGACAGGGGGGAAGCCAAAAACATTCAGTACTTC.

This clonotype occurred a few times. The germline gene is not matched at one end of the junction; a read error may be the cause. The V gene is TRBV27, the J gene TRBJ2-5; D gene unclear. Per germline, CDR1 MNHEY and CDR2 SMNVEV (reference sequence). This CDR3 contains 14 residues. CDR3 sequence (DNA): TGTGCCGGCAGGCCGGTTGGGCGCGGAGAGACCCAGTACTTC. It specifies CAGRPVGRGETQYF.